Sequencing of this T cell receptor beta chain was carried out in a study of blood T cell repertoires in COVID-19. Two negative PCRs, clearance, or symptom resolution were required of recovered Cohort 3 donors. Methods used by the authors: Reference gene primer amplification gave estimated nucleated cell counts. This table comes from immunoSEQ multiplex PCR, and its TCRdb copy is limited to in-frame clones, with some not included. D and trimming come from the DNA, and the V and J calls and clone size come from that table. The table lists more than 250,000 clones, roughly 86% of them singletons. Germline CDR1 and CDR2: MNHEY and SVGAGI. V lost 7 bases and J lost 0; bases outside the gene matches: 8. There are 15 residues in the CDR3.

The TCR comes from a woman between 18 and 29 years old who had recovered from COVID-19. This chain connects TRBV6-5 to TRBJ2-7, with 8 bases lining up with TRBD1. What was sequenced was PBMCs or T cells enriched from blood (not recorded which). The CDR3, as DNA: TGTGCCAGCATCGTCGGGACAGGCAGCTCCTACGAGCAGTACTTC. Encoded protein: CASIVGTGSSYEQYF.